This T cell receptor beta chain comes out of a study of post-analysis software for immune sequencing data. Overall study context: There were relapsing-remitting, secondary progressive and progressive-relapsing multiple sclerosis among the disease courses included.

The CDR3 sequence is 15 residues long. The germline V and J ends were trimmed by 0 bases and 1 base, with 11 bases remaining between them. Germline CDR1 reads SGHRS; CDR2 reads YFSETQ. Study conclusions and caveats: A few TRBV segments, TRBV5-6, TRBV5-1 and TRBV20-1 among them, were found more frequent in patients than controls. A significant reduction in normalized Chao1 diversity was observed in multiple sclerosis patients versus controls.

This clonotype was picked up a small number of times. Its antigen is undetermined. Unique molecular identifiers were carried by the TCR beta cDNA libraries. One entry per CDR3 protein, called by TCRdb with MiXCR from the PCR reads. The table lists roughly 400,000 distinct CDR3 sequences, approximately 42% of them singletons. This TCR was sampled from a girl aged 2-10 years with multiple sclerosis. Sequenced material: blood. The chain combines TRBV5-1 with TRBJ2-7; D is ambiguous. The CDR3 reads CASSLAGSISYEQYF. The CDR3 bases are TGCGCCAGCAGCTTGGCCGGCTCTATTTCCTACGAGCAGTACTTC.